This record concerns one T cell receptor (beta chain) sequence. These data belong to a study of regulatory T cells in long-lasting Graves disease. Indicated time point: newly diagnosed GD, antithyroid drugs for less than 3 months. Generation of the TCR library employed RNA extracted from PBMCs. Researchers made TCR beta libraries by using iRepertoire HTBI primers and running Arm-PCR on CDR3 regions. TCRdb re-derived calls from the multiplex PCR reads in MiXCR, one entry per CDR3 protein. The table lists more than 450,000 distinct CDR3 sequences, around 15% of them singletons. This CDR3 spans 12 amino acids. V gave up 5 bases and J gave up 2 bases, with 10 bases separating them. Germline V gene sequence: CDR1 SQVTM, CDR2 ANQGSEA. This same sample was also part of a study on T cells in Graves' hyperthyroidism and ophthalmopathy.

V is TRBV29-1 and J is TRBJ2-7, with D perhaps TRBD1 (6 bases). Sequenced here: peripheral blood mononuclear cells (PBMCs), sampled at new diagnosis, from a patient treated with antithyroid drugs. The TCR comes from a man aged 40-55 years with Graves disease. This CDR3 is CSVKDSAYEQYF. The DNA of the CDR3 is TGCAGCGTTAAGGACAGTGCCTACGAGCAGTACTTC.